One and the same sample provided the 10 T cell receptor beta chains below, sequenced in a study of human T cells and chemical hapten exposure. One entry per CDR3 protein, called by TCRdb with MiXCR from the RACE reads. The top ten hold 1.7% of the sample, which has 60,000 to 90,000 distinct CDR3 sequences, around 9.3% seen once. As to time point: healthy volunteer bleed at 6 weeks. Researchers extracted total RNA from unfractionated whole blood. The sample consisted of whole blood. These TCRs come from a female donor in good health. Some clones in this sample may be carry-over from other donors' samples.

The table lists this clonotype with many counts. This chain uses TRBV3-1 with TRBJ2-1; D perhaps matches TRBD1 (6 bases). Germline values: CDR1 LGHDT, CDR2 YNNKEL (reference sequence). CDR3 length: 12 residues. Trimming pared 6 bases from V and 14 bases from J, leaving 17 bases between. This CDR3 is CASSETGAGEFF. As DNA, the CDR3 is TGTGCCAGCAGTGAGACAGGCGCTGGGGAGTTCTTC.

Many counts were recorded for this clonotype. The chain combines TRBV29-1 with TRBJ2-3; D call uncertain. The CDR3 consists of 12 residues. Germline CDR1 is SQVTM and CDR2 is ANQGSEA. V gave up 1 base and J gave up 0 bases, with 2 bases separating them. CDR3 bases: TGCAGCGTTGAAGGGAGCACAGATACGCAGTATTTT. Protein product: CSVEGSTDTQYF.

The chain is built from TRBV3-2 and TRBJ1-1. TRBV3-2 counts as a pseudogene. The CDR3 has 11 amino acids. The CDR3 protein is CASSQVYEAFF. The CDR3 nucleotides read TGTGCCAGCAGCCAAGTATACGAAGCTTTCTTT.

This clonotype was detected a few times. The chain links TRBV5-6 to TRBJ2-3, with unresolved D. Trimming shortened V by 0 bases and J by 0 bases, and 14 bases separated the two germline ends. This CDR3 region has 17 residues. The germline V gene has CDR1 SGHDT and CDR2 YYEEEE. The CDR3 loop reads CASSLVNVLGSTDTQYF. The CDR3 DNA follows: TGTGCCAGCAGCTTGGTGAATGTCCTTGGAAGCACAGATACGCAGTATTTT.

V usage is TRBV6-1 and J usage is TRBJ2-3; 8 bases fit TRBD2. This CDR3 contains 15 residues. CDR1 and CDR2 (germline): MNHNS, SASEGT. Trimming removed 8 bases from V and 7 bases from J; junction bases left unmatched: 14. CDR3 amino acids: CASSLSGGPSNTQYF. The CDR3 DNA reads as TGTGCCAGCTCCCTATCGGGGGGGCCCTCAAATACGCAGTATTTT.

V and J are TRBV6-5 and TRBJ2-3; 8 bases are shared with TRBD1. Germline CDR1 MNHEY, CDR2 SVGAGI. This CDR3 comprises 13 residues. After removal of 8 bases from V and 4 bases from J, the junction contained 5 bases not matched to a gene. The CDR3 loop is CASRRGQADTQYF. In nucleotides, the CDR3 is TGTGCCAGCCGACGGGGACAGGCAGATACGCAGTATTTT.

This clonotype was found many times. CDR3 amino acids: CASSFFDRGFTDTQYF. CDR3 DNA sequence: TGTGCCAGCAGCTTTTTCGACAGGGGGTTCACAGATACGCAGTATTTT. The rearrangement uses TRBV5-6 and TRBJ2-3, with 9 bases identical to TRBD1. The germline gives CDR1 SGHDT, CDR2 YYEEEE. The CDR3 contains 16 residues. With V trimmed by 2 bases and J by 2 bases, 6 bases remained unmatched.

This clonotype came up a few times. J is TRBJ2-3 and V is TRBV5-1; D is unclear. The CDR3 contains 14 residues. The V and J ends lost 4 bases and 2 bases respectively, with 11 bases between them. Germline assignment: CDR1 SGHRS and CDR2 YFSETQ. The DNA of the CDR3 is TGCGCCAGCAGCCCCCGGCCCAACACAGATACGCAGTATTTT. Encoded protein: CASSPRPNTDTQYF.

This clonotype was observed at least ten times. The chain links TRBV28 to TRBJ2-7, with 9 nucleotides matching TRBD1. Germline CDR1 and CDR2: MDHEN and SYDVKM. V lost 5 bases and J lost 6; bases outside the gene matches: 2. CDR3 length equals 12 residues. In nucleotides, the CDR3 is TGTGCCAGCAGTACAGGGGGCGCCGAGCAGTACTTC. This gives the protein CASSTGGAEQYF.

The sample holds many counts of this clonotype. V usage is TRBV7-2 and J usage is TRBJ2-3; 7 nucleotides agree with TRBD2. The junction had 3 bases not matched to a gene; V was cut back by 4 bases and J by 8 bases. The germline V gene encodes CDR1 SGHTA and CDR2 FQGNSA. CDR3 length equals 12 residues. In nucleotides, the CDR3 is TGTGCCAGCAGCTCTGCGGGGGTTACGCAGTATTTT. Amino acid sequence: CASSSAGVTQYF.